These 15 T cell receptor beta chains originate from one sample sequenced in a study of blood T cell repertoires in COVID-19. Clones were read by immunoSEQ multiplex PCR, and TCRdb kept only the in-frame ones, dropping some. The table includes 140,000 to 150,000 clones, around nine tenths detected once. What was sequenced was peripheral blood. These receptors were taken from a woman in her fifties or sixties with active or convalescent COVID-19.

This clone was counted once. V gene TRBV29-1 combines with J gene TRBJ2-5; 9 nucleotides match TRBD1. Germline CDR1 SQVTM, CDR2 ANQGSEA. The CDR3 spans 12 residues. V shed 6 bases, J shed 7 bases, and the junction held 6 bases outside the gene matches. CDR3 nucleotides: TGCAGCGTCTTGACAGGGGGTGGGACCCAGTACTTC. Translated, it gives CSVLTGGGTQYF. The full variable domain, in which reference TRBV29-1 and TRBJ2-5 provide the parts outside the CDR3, is SAVISQKPSRDICQRGTSLTIQCQVDSQVTMMFWYRQQPGQSLTLIATANQGSEATYESGFVIDKFPISRPNLTFSTLTVSNMSPEDSSIYLCSVLTGGGTQYFGPGTRLLVL.

The chain has TRBV11-2 and TRBJ1-2; D is ambiguous. Germline assignment: CDR1 SGHAT and CDR2 FQNNGV. This CDR3 is built from 16 residues. V dropped 1 base and J dropped 3 bases, with 15 bases sitting between them. CDR3 nucleotides: TGTGCCAGCAGCTTAGGTCCAAAGGGAGGAGACTATGGCTACACCTTC. Translating it yields CASSLGPKGGDYGYTF.

The rearrangement joins TRBV6-5 to TRBJ2-2; no clear D. The CDR3 consists of 14 residues. Looked up from germline, CDR1 is MNHEY and CDR2 is SVGAGI. The V gene lost 9 bases and the J gene lost 1 base, with 12 bases spanning the gap. The CDR3 DNA sequence: TGTGCCAGTACTGACTTCATGAACACCGGGGAGCTGTTTTTT. It translates to CASTDFMNTGELFF.

The chain combines TRBV4-3 with TRBJ2-1, with TRBD1 as a possible D gene (6 bases). Germline V gene lookup returns CDR1 LGHNA and CDR2 YSLEER. V was shortened by 4 bases and J by 8 bases, with 12 bases between the two germline ends. CDR3 length: 13 amino acids. The CDR3 region has the DNA TGCGCCAGCAGCCTCAGGGGCAGGGATGAGCAGTTCTTC. This encodes CASSLRGRDEQFF.

This chain connects TRBV11-2 to TRBJ1-1; D is undetermined. Trimming pared 0 bases from V and 5 bases from J, leaving 22 bases between. The germline V gene has CDR1 SGHAT and CDR2 FQNNGV. This CDR3 contains 18 residues. CDR3 protein: CASSLDRSNSPKKTEAFF. CDR3 nucleotides: TGTGCCAGCAGCTTAGATCGTTCAAACAGCCCAAAAAAAACTGAAGCTTTCTTT. The whole variable domain, filled in from reference TRBV11-2 and TRBJ1-1, reads EAGVAQSPRYKIIEKRQSVAFWCNPISGHATLYWYQQILGQGPKLLIQFQNNGVVDDSQLPKDRFSAERLKGVDSTLKIQPAKLEDSAVYLCASSLDRSNSPKKTEAFFGQGTRLTVV.

About this clone: Other DNA variants within this sample encode the same CDR3. The rearrangement uses TRBV28 and TRBJ1-6; D is undetermined. V gave up 6 bases and J gave up 0 bases, with 12 bases separating them. This CDR3 comprises 16 residues. The germline CDR1 and CDR2 sequences are MDHEN and SYDVKM. The CDR3 nucleotides are TGTGCCAGCAGCCCTCCAGGTAGCTCCTATAATTCACCCCTCCACTTT. It encodes CASSPPGSSYNSPLHF.

CDR3 sequence reads: CASRMDETGYYNEQFF. CDR3 in DNA: TGTGCCAGCAGAATGGACGAGACAGGGTACTACAATGAGCAGTTCTTC. J is TRBJ2-1 and V is TRBV28; 7 bases fit TRBD1. With 6 bases clipped from V and 3 bases from J, the junction kept 11 bases outside the gene matches. The length of the CDR3 is 16 residues. The germline V gene has CDR1 MDHEN and CDR2 SYDVKM.

The chain has TRBV7-2 and TRBJ1-1; 8 nucleotides line up with TRBD1. The CDR3 length is 13 residues. Trimming cost V 3 bases and J 7 bases; bases outside gene matches: 4. The germline V gene encodes CDR1 SGHTA and CDR2 FQGNSA. The CDR3 DNA is TGTGCCAGCAGCTTTTTCGGACAGGGTGAAGCTTTCTTT. It yields the protein CASSFFGQGEAFF.

The V and J genes are TRBV5-1 and TRBJ2-2; D remains ambiguous. V shed 0 bases and J shed 7 bases, with 13 bases lying between them. This CDR3 spans 15 amino acids. CDR1 and CDR2 (germline): SGHRS, YFSETQ. The CDR3 region has the DNA TGCGCCAGCAGCTTGGCCAGGATACACGGCGGGGAGCTGTTTTTT. Translating gives CASSLARIHGGELFF. Full variable domain (rest looked up from reference TRBV5-1 and TRBJ2-2): KAGVTQTPRYLIKTRGQQVTLSCSPISGHRSVSWYQQTPGQGLQFLFEYFSETQRNKGNFPGRFSGRQFSNSRSEMNVSTLELGDSALYLCASSLARIHGGELFFGEGSRLTVL.

This chain uses TRBV30 with TRBJ2-1; TRBD1 matches at 8 bases. The CDR3 spans 14 residues. CDR1 and CDR2 (germline): GTSNPN, SVGIG (reference sequence). In DNA, the CDR3 is TGTGCGACAGACAGGGGAAGCTCCTACAATGAGCAGTTCTTC. Its protein product is CATDRGSSYNEQFF.

V and J are TRBV2 and TRBJ1-5; TRBD1 is a possible D gene (5 bases). CDR3 size: 14 residues. V was shortened by 3 bases and J by 7 bases, with 13 bases between the two germline ends. The germline V gene has CDR1 SNHLY and CDR2 FYNNEI. The CDR3 sequence is CASSEGGVGQPQHF. As DNA, the CDR3 is TGTGCCAGCAGTGAGGGAGGGGTTGGGCAGCCCCAGCATTTT.

The CDR3 nucleotides are TGTGCCAGTAGGGGGACACCCCCGCGGAACACTGAAGCTTTCTTT. This encodes CASRGTPPRNTEAFF. The chain has TRBV19 and TRBJ1-1; perhaps TRBD1 as D (6 bases). The CDR3 spans 15 residues. Trimming took 6 bases from V and 1 from J, leaving 15 bases between them. Germline lookup yields CDR1 LNHDA and CDR2 SQIVND (reference sequence).

This sequence joins TRBV5-4 and TRBJ1-2; 7 bases align to TRBD1. Germline loops: CDR1 SGHNT, CDR2 YYREEE (reference sequence). The CDR3 is made up of 15 amino acids. V was clipped by 0 bases and J by 2 bases; unmatched bases: 4. CDR3 sequence: CASSLGATGNYGYTF. The CDR3 nucleotides are TGTGCCAGCAGCTTGGGGGCGACAGGGAACTATGGCTACACCTTC.

This clone has a count of ten or more. The chain joins TRBV6-2 or TRBV6-3 to TRBJ1-2; 10 nucleotides agree with TRBD1. The ends lost 3 bases at V and 3 bases at J; junction bases unmatched: 10. The CDR3 covers 17 residues. From germline, CDR1 is MNHEY and CDR2 SVGEGT. CDR3 sequence: CASSYILGQGVDYGYTF. The CDR3 DNA follows: TGTGCCAGCAGTTATATCCTTGGACAGGGGGTAGACTATGGCTACACCTTC.

The rearrangement uses TRBV5-1 and TRBJ1-6, with a possible D match to TRBD1 (6 bases). Germline values: CDR1 SGHRS, CDR2 YFSETQ. CDR3 length equals 14 residues. V was clipped by 0 bases and J by 10 bases, with 11 bases between them. CDR3 sequence: CASSLAERGSPLHF. In DNA form, the CDR3 reads TGCGCCAGCAGCTTGGCCGAGAGGGGGTCACCCCTCCACTTT. The full variable domain, rest sourced from reference TRBV5-1 and TRBJ1-6, is KAGVTQTPRYLIKTRGQQVTLSCSPISGHRSVSWYQQTPGQGLQFLFEYFSETQRNKGNFPGRFSGRQFSNSRSEMNVSTLELGDSALYLCASSLAERGSPLHFGNGTRLTVT.